This passage covers 24 T cell receptor beta chains from one sample sequenced in a study of CD8+ T cells in alopecia areata. Sorting of pooled cutaneous lymph node cells used CD4, CD8alpha, NKG2D, NKG2ACE and other markers. After isolation, RNA underwent reverse transcription to generate cDNA as the sequencing template. Assay used: immunoSEQ multiplex PCR; TCRdb lists only in-frame clones, some missing. The sample holds about 270,000 clones, and no clone turns up only once. The sample consisted of CD4+ T cells sorted from a lymph node. The receptors originated from a C3H/HeJ mouse with alopecia areata. Strain haplotype at MHC: H2-k.

Worth noting for this clone: Genes and germline are mouse. The CDR3 is cut off 4 residues early in the read; its end comes from the germline J gene. This CDR3 is also generated by other DNA sequences in the sample. The chain couples TRBV14 to TRBJ2-5; D unclear. V lost 3 bases to trimming and J lost 0 bases, with 5 bases between them. The CDR3 loop spans 13 amino acids. CDR1 and CDR2 (germline): SGHDT, FRDEAV. CDR3 sequence reads: CASSSQNQDTQYF. Incomplete CDR3 DNA: TGTGCCAGCAGTTCACAGAACCAAGAC.

Comment on this clone: Mouse gene names and germline throughout. The CDR3 end is not reached by the read, which stops 4 residues before it; the germline J gene fills it in. Within the sample, other DNA sequences also encode this same CDR3. This chain links TRBV13-2 with TRBJ2-1; 7 nucleotides agree with TRBD1. This CDR3 has 13 residues. Germline CDR1 and CDR2: NNHNN and SYGAGS (reference sequence). The V segment lost 5 bases and the J segment 4 bases; nucleotides outside the gene matches: 3. The CDR3: CASGVRGYAEQFF. The DNA read from the CDR3 is TGTGCCAGCGGCGTCAGGGGGTATGCT.

This clone was seen a few times. The genes and germline here are from mouse. Sequencing ends 4 residues short of the CDR3 end; the germline J gene provides the rest. The chain couples TRBV31 to TRBJ2-1; D uncertain. This CDR3 spans 14 amino acids. CDR1 is GKSSPN, CDR2 SITVG, per germline. Trimming stripped 0 bases from V and 0 bases from J, with 6 bases between. CDR3 bases read: TGTGCCTGGAGTCTGCAGGTTAACTATGCT. It translates to CAWSLQVNYA. The whole CDR3 reads CAWSLQVNYAEQFF.

This clone was seen a handful of times. Germline and genes here are mouse. The read ends 4 residues early relative to the CDR3; the germline J gene fills the gap. Different DNA sequences within this sample yield the same CDR3. V usage is TRBV1 and J usage is TRBJ2-1; tentatively, D is TRBD1 (6 bases). V shed 4 bases and J shed 4 bases, with 11 bases lying between them. Germline loops: CDR1 NSQYPW, CDR2 LRSPGD (reference sequence). The CDR3 totals 14 residues. CDR3 bases read: TGCACCTGCAGTGGCCGGGACATATATGCT. It encodes CTCSGRDIYA. The full CDR3 sequence reads CTCSGRDIYAEQFF.

A remark on this clone: The gene names here belong to mouse. The read ends 4 residues before the CDR3 terminus; that terminus is restored from the germline J gene. The rearrangement joins TRBV31 to TRBJ2-2, with TRBD1 as a possible D gene (6 bases). Deletions cut 3 bases from V and 0 bases from J, with 11 bases between. CDR3 length: 15 residues. Germline values: CDR1 GKSSPN, CDR2 SITVG. The CDR3 region is CAWSRDNANTGQLYF. Incomplete CDR3 DNA: TGTGCCTGGAGCCGGGACAATGCAAACACCGGG.

For this clone: Here the gene names and germline are mouse. The read finishes 4 residues shy of the CDR3 end, and the germline J gene is used to complete it. The sample has other DNA sequences that encode this CDR3 too. The V call is TRBV5, the J call TRBJ2-7, with TRBD2 matching over 10 bases. Germline V gene lookup returns CDR1 LGHNA and CDR2 YNLKQL (reference sequence). This CDR3 is built from 15 residues. The CDR3 protein is CASSQEGTGEYEQYF. The CDR3 DNA, read in part, is TGTGCCAGCAGCCAAGAAGGGACTGGGGAATAT.

As for this clone: Gene names denote mouse genes. From the germline J gene comes the end of the CDR3, since the read stops 4 residues before it. The chain carries TRBV17 and TRBJ2-7; 11 bases map to TRBD2. This CDR3 is 13 amino acids long. CDR1 is MNHDT and CDR2 is YYDKIL in the germline V gene. The CDR3 loop reads CASSGDWGYEQYF. The CDR3 DNA, read in part, is TGTGCTAGCAGTGGGGACTGGGGGTAT. The full variable domain, in which reference TRBV17 and TRBJ2-7 provide the parts outside the CDR3, is DTTVKQNPRYKLARVGKPVNLICSQTMNHDTMYWYQKKPNQAPKLLLFYYDKILNREADTFEKFQSSRPNNSFCSLYIGSAGLEYSAMYLCASSGDWGYEQYFGPGTRLTVL.

Concerning this clone: Gene names follow the mouse nomenclature. The CDR3 goes on 4 residues after the read ends, and that part is filled in from the germline J gene. This chain connects TRBV13-3 to TRBJ2-5; D is unclear. Trimming left V 4 bases short and J 1 base short, with 4 bases between. CDR3 length equals 12 residues. CDR1 and CDR2 from the germline V gene are NNHDY and SYVADS. CDR3 residues: CASSPYQDTQYF. Incomplete CDR3 DNA: TGTGCCAGCAGTCCATACCAAGAC.

On this clone: Gene names follow the mouse nomenclature. The read falls 4 residues short of the CDR3 end, and the missing part is taken from the germline J gene. The chain employs TRBV19 and TRBJ2-7, with D possibly TRBD1 on 5 matching bases. V was clipped by 6 bases and J by 0 bases, with 13 bases between them. The V gene's germline CDR1 is FNHDT and CDR2 SITEND (reference sequence). There are 14 residues in the CDR3. The CDR3 protein is CASKRTYSSYEQYF. The sequenced CDR3 bases are TGTGCCAGCAAGAGGACATACAGCTCCTAT.

This clone was detected only a few times. Gene names and germline match the mouse. CDR3 DNA (partial): TGTGCCAGCAGTATAACTGGGGGGGACTAT. Its protein product is CASSITGGDY. The whole CDR3 reads CASSITGGDYEQYF. The V gene is TRBV19, the J gene TRBJ2-7; 10 bases map to TRBD2. The sequenced fragment ends 4 residues before the CDR3 boundary, so the rest is inferred from the germline J gene. Trimming took 1 base from V and 3 from J; bases not matched to a gene: 1. Germline CDR1 FNHDT, CDR2 SITEND (reference sequence). The CDR3 length is 14 residues.

Worth noting for this clone: The gene symbols are mouse symbols. The CDR3 end falls 4 residues outside the read, so it is completed with the germline J gene. V gene TRBV17 combines with J gene TRBJ1-1; possibly TRBD1 for D (6 bases). This CDR3 spans 13 amino acids. CDR1 is MNHDT, CDR2 YYDKIL, per germline. CDR3 DNA, as far as it was read: TGTGCTAGCAGTAGGTCCGGGACAACA. Residues: CASSRSGTT. The entire CDR3 reads CASSRSGTTEVFF. The variable domain in full, completed from reference TRBV17 and TRBJ1-1, reads DTTVKQNPRYKLARVGKPVNLICSQTMNHDTMYWYQKKPNQAPKLLLFYYDKILNREADTFEKFQSSRPNNSFCSLYIGSAGLEYSAMYLCASSRSGTTEVFFGKGTRLTVV.

Only a few counts were recorded for this clone. Gene names follow the mouse nomenclature. The CDR3 extends 4 residues past the end of the read, so its final part is completed from the germline J gene. The chain links TRBV13-3 to TRBJ2-1, with 10 bases identical to TRBD2. Germline CDR1 and CDR2: NNHDY and SYVADS. This CDR3 is built from 12 residues. The DNA read from the CDR3 is TGTGCCACTGGGGGGGCGCGCGCT. Its protein product is CATGGARA. The full CDR3 is CATGGARAEQFF.

This clone was seen a few times. Genes here carry mouse names. The observed sequence ends 4 residues before the CDR3 terminus, with the missing tail filled in from the germline J gene. Other DNA sequences from this sample encode an identical CDR3 as well. The chain joins TRBV29 to TRBJ2-1; D is perhaps TRBD1 (5 bases). The V gene lost 6 bases and the J gene lost 4 bases, with 7 bases spanning the gap. The germline V gene has CDR1 MSHET and CDR2 SYDVDS. The CDR3 contains 12 residues. The sequenced part of the CDR3 DNA is TGTGCTAGCAGCCAGGGTTATGCT. Its translation: CASSQGYA. The entire CDR3 protein is CASSQGYAEQFF.

Only a few counts were recorded for this clone. Germline and genes: mouse. From the germline J gene comes the end of the CDR3, since the read stops 4 residues before it. The chain employs TRBV29 and TRBJ2-7; D gene ambiguous. The CDR3 extends over 11 amino acids. In germline, CDR1 is MSHET, CDR2 SYDVDS. The covered CDR3 bases are TGTGCTAGCAGTTTGAGGTAT. This gives the protein CASSLRY. The full-length CDR3 reads as CASSLRYEQYF.

A remark on this clone: Here the gene names and germline are mouse. With the read ending 4 residues before the CDR3 end, the germline J gene is used to fill in that end. The V and J genes are TRBV5 and TRBJ2-2; the match to TRBD2 covers 9 bases. Looked up from germline, CDR1 is LGHNA and CDR2 is YNLKQL (reference sequence). The CDR3 has 15 amino acids. V was clipped by 7 bases and J by 4 bases; unmatched bases: 7. CDR3: CASTGTGLGTGQLYF. The DNA read from the CDR3 is TGTGCCAGCACCGGGACTGGGTTGGGCACCGGG.

The sample holds a few counts of this clone. The listed genes are named as in mouse. This CDR3 is CTCSPSGASQNTLYF. The CDR3 bases that were read are TGCACCTGCAGTCCCTCTGGGGCTAGTCAAAAC. The chain uses TRBV1 and TRBJ2-4; D possibly corresponds to TRBD2 (6 bases). Coverage ceases 4 residues before the CDR3 finishes, and the germline J gene fills in the end. The ends were cut back, 5 bases at V and 0 bases at J, with 12 bases in the middle. The CDR3 contains 15 residues. CDR1 is NSQYPW and CDR2 is LRSPGD in the germline V gene (reference sequence).

This clone turned up a few times. The genes are named according to mouse. The read comes to an end 4 residues before the CDR3 does, leaving the germline J gene to fill in the end. The V call is TRBV13-2, the J call TRBJ2-3, with unresolved D. In germline, CDR1 is NNHNN, CDR2 SYGAGS (reference sequence). This CDR3 is built from 15 residues. V was pared by 1 base and J by 0 bases, with 9 bases between. This chain's CDR3 is CASGDRQASAETLYF. The CDR3 bases that were read are TGTGCCAGCGGTGATCGGCAGGCTAGTGCAGAA.

On this clone itself: Germline and genes: mouse. With the read ending 4 residues before the CDR3 end, the germline J gene is used to fill in that end. The rearrangement joins TRBV17 to TRBJ2-1, with D possibly being TRBD1 (7 bases). Germline CDR1 is MNHDT and CDR2 is YYDKIL. The CDR3 is made up of 13 amino acids. CDR3 sequence reads: CASSSPGGAEQFF. The covered CDR3 bases are TGTGCTAGCAGTAGCCCAGGGGGGGCT.

About this clone itself: All gene names here are mouse names. The read ends 4 residues shy of where the CDR3 ends; the end is completed using the germline J gene. This sequence joins TRBV13-2 and TRBJ2-1; 10 bases line up with TRBD2. Trimming at V came to 5 bases and at J to 1 base, leaving 3 bases not matched to a gene. Germline loops: CDR1 NNHNN, CDR2 SYGAGS (reference sequence). This CDR3 spans 15 amino acids. The sequenced CDR3 bases are TGTGCCAGCGGCAAACTGGGGGGGAACTATGCT. Protein product: CASGKLGGNYA. The whole CDR3 reads CASGKLGGNYAEQFF.

On this clone: Gene names refer to mouse genes. Sequencing ends 4 residues short of the CDR3 end; the germline J gene provides the rest. Other DNA sequences in the sample encode the same CDR3. This rearrangement joins TRBV13-1 to TRBJ2-3, with 9 bases fitting TRBD1. The CDR3 sequence is 15 residues long. Germline V CDR1 and CDR2: NSHNY, SYGAGN. The V gene end was trimmed by 3 bases and the J gene end by 0 bases; junction bases not matched to a gene: 2. Partial CDR3 DNA: TGTGCCAGCAGTGGGGACAGGGCTAGTGCAGAA. It encodes CASSGDRASAE. The whole CDR3 protein reads CASSGDRASAETLYF.

This clone was seen more than once but under ten times. Gene names are the mouse ones. Other DNA sequences in the sample encode the same CDR3. The CDR3 here is CASSLTGYEQYF. The DNA read from the CDR3 is TGTGCCAGCAGTCTGACAGGCTAT. This chain uses TRBV19 with TRBJ2-7; a possible D gene is TRBD1 (6 bases). The read finishes 4 residues shy of the CDR3 end, and the germline J gene is used to complete it. V was cut by 4 bases and J by 3 bases, with 8 bases left in between. This CDR3 has 12 amino acids. Germline V gene lookup returns CDR1 FNHDT and CDR2 SITEND (reference sequence).

This clone turned up a few times. Here the gene names and germline are mouse. The CDR3 end lies 3 residues beyond the end of the read and is filled in from the germline J gene. The chain is built from TRBV5 and TRBJ1-6; D perhaps matches TRBD1 (6 bases). TRBJ1-6 falls under the ORF class, with uncertain function. The CDR3 totals 18 residues. Per germline, CDR1 LGHNA and CDR2 YNLKQL (reference sequence). The V end lost 0 bases, the J end lost 2 bases, and 14 bases lay between the germline ends. CDR3: CASSQDSRGATYNSPLYF. CDR3 bases read: TGTGCCAGCAGCCAAGATTCAAGGGGGGCTACCTATAATTCGCCC.

With respect to this clone: Mouse names are used for the genes. The sequenced fragment ends 4 residues before the CDR3 boundary, so the rest is inferred from the germline J gene. The chain combines TRBV17 with TRBJ2-7; no reliable D call. Trimming removed 6 bases from V and 3 bases from J, with 6 bases in between. The CDR3 is 11 amino acids. The V gene's germline CDR1 is MNHDT and CDR2 YYDKIL. The CDR3 protein is CASRTSYEQYF. The part of the CDR3 DNA that was read is TGTGCTAGCAGGACAAGCTAT.

About this clone itself: Any gene name here is a mouse gene name. The observed sequence ends 4 residues before the CDR3 terminus, with the missing tail filled in from the germline J gene. The genes are TRBV19 and TRBJ2-3, with 7 bases matching TRBD2. Germline values: CDR1 FNHDT, CDR2 SITEND (reference sequence). The CDR3 extends over 12 amino acids. The CDR3 is CASSTGGETLYF. CDR3 bases read: TGTGCCAGCAGTACTGGGGGAGAA.